This entry lists 16 T cell receptor beta chains sequenced from one sample in a study of cytomegalovirus exposure and HLA in healthy donors. The study ran its PCR with 60 Vbeta and 13 Jbeta primers. Clones were read by immunoSEQ multiplex PCR, and TCRdb kept only the in-frame ones, dropping some. The sample includes about 160,000 clones, less than 90% of them seen just once. Sequenced sample: PBMCs. Receptors were obtained from a young man in good health and CMV-seronegative.

The rearrangement links TRBV7-6 to TRBJ1-5; D gene ambiguous. Germline V lookup: CDR1 SGHVS, CDR2 FNYEAQ. V lost 2 bases, J lost 4 bases, and 3 bases lay in between. The CDR3 is made up of 12 amino acids. This CDR3 is CASSLSNQPQHF. CDR3 nucleotide sequence: TGTGCCAGCAGCTTATCTAATCAGCCCCAGCATTTT.

The chain couples TRBV5-4 to TRBJ2-4; 8 nucleotides line up with TRBD2. From germline, CDR1 is SGHNT and CDR2 YYREEE (reference sequence). The CDR3 sequence is 16 residues long. Trimming at V came to 4 bases and at J to 3 bases, leaving 9 bases not matched to a gene. CDR3 residues: CASSHTPLAGKNIQYF. The CDR3 nucleotides read TGTGCCAGCAGCCACACCCCCCTAGCGGGCAAAAACATTCAGTACTTC.

V and J are TRBV28 and TRBJ2-1, with 11 bases matching TRBD1. CDR3 length equals 20 residues. The V gene end was trimmed by 5 bases and the J gene end by 9 bases; junction bases not matched to a gene: 24. From germline, CDR1 is MDHEN and CDR2 SYDVKM. The CDR3 bases are TGTGCCAGCAGTCCCTCTCTCGGGACAGGGGGTCGGGGGGGCTGGGTTGAGCAGTTCTTC. It translates to CASSPSLGTGGRGGWVEQFF.

The rearrangement joins TRBV27 to TRBJ2-2; D is uncertain. Trimming stripped 1 base from V and 4 bases from J, with 4 bases between. CDR3 size: 13 residues. CDR1 MNHEY and CDR2 SMNVEV come from the germline V gene (reference sequence). CDR3 in DNA: TGTGCCAGCAGTTTATGGGCCACCGGGGAGCTGTTTTTT. Its protein product is CASSLWATGELFF.

This chain connects TRBV2 to TRBJ2-7; a possible D gene is TRBD1 (6 bases). The V gene's germline CDR1 is SNHLY and CDR2 FYNNEI. Trimming took off 8 bases at V and 3 bases at J, with 20 bases between the two ends. This CDR3 comprises 15 residues. The CDR3: CASSIQGGSHYEQYF. The CDR3 DNA sequence: TGTGCCAGCTCCATACAGGGCGGGTCGCACTACGAGCAGTACTTC.

As DNA, the CDR3 is TGCGCCAGCAGCCAGGGACAGGGTAATGAAAAACTGTTTTTT. Its protein product is CASSQGQGNEKLFF. The chain couples TRBV5-1 to TRBJ1-4, with 9 bases aligning to TRBD1. CDR1 is SGHRS, CDR2 YFSETQ, per germline. After removal of 4 bases from V and 4 bases from J, the junction contained 2 bases not matched to a gene. CDR3 length equals 14 residues.

V is TRBV11-2 and J is TRBJ2-5, with D possibly matching TRBD1 (5 bases). Germline CDR1 reads SGHAT; CDR2 reads FQNNGV. The germline V and J ends were trimmed by 5 bases and 2 bases, with 15 bases remaining between them. There are 15 residues in the CDR3. The chain's CDR3 is CASSLRQTYQETQYF. The CDR3 coding sequence is TGTGCCAGCAGCCTCCGACAGACCTATCAAGAGACCCAGTACTTC.

The J gene is TRBJ2-2, the V gene TRBV9; 7 nucleotides align to TRBD1. From germline, CDR1 is SGDLS and CDR2 YYNGEE. V was clipped by 4 bases and J by 0 bases; unmatched bases: 3. The CDR3 totals 15 residues. The CDR3 DNA sequence: TGTGCCAGCAGCAGACAGGGCGCGAACACCGGGGAGCTGTTTTTT. Its translation is CASSRQGANTGELFF.

This chain uses TRBV6-5 with TRBJ1-1; maybe TRBD1 (5 bases). From germline, CDR1 is MNHEY and CDR2 SVGAGI. This CDR3 is built from 14 residues. The V end lost 6 bases, the J end lost 1 base, and 12 bases lay between the germline ends. CDR3 residues: CASRDLGQNTEAFF. Here the CDR3 DNA reads TGTGCCAGCAGGGACCTGGGGCAGAACACTGAAGCTTTCTTT.

The chain couples TRBV6-1 to TRBJ2-5; D ambiguous. The J call may be incorrect, as the DNA end agrees better with TRBJ2-7. The CDR3 totals 11 residues. The germline V gene encodes CDR1 MNHNS and CDR2 SASEGT. CDR3 loop: CASSLVYEQYF. DNA of the CDR3: TGTGCCAGCAGCCTTGTCTACGAGCAGTACTTC.

The rearrangement links TRBV19 to TRBJ1-6, with unresolved D. Between the trimmed V and J ends, which lost 5 bases and 7 bases, there was a span of 24 bases. This CDR3 spans 18 amino acids. CDR1 and CDR2 (germline): LNHDA, SQIVND (reference sequence). CDR3 bases: TGTGCCAGTAGTGAGGGTGCCTGGAATGACGGCGAGAATTCACCCCTCCACTTT. This translates into CASSEGAWNDGENSPLHF.

V is TRBV2 and J is TRBJ1-5, with D possibly being TRBD1 (5 bases). With 4 bases removed from V and 6 bases from J, the gap between germline ends came to 13 bases. CDR3 length: 14 amino acids. From germline, CDR1 is SNHLY and CDR2 FYNNEI. In nucleotides, the CDR3 is TGTGCCAGCAGTGTAGGCCAGGGTAGTCAGCCCCAGCATTTT. The encoded protein is CASSVGQGSQPQHF.

This chain connects TRBV18 to TRBJ1-5; 8 bases agree with TRBD1. This CDR3 has 16 amino acids. CDR1 is KGHSH, CDR2 LQKENI, per germline. J gave up 2 bases and V 3 bases, and 6 bases lay outside the gene matches. The CDR3 DNA reads as TGTGCCAGCTCACCGACAGGGGAAAAAGGCAATCAGCCCCAGCATTTT. Translated, it gives CASSPTGEKGNQPQHF.

The chain recombines TRBV5-4 with TRBJ1-6, with D possibly matching TRBD1 (5 bases). The CDR3 length is 14 residues. In germline, CDR1 is SGHNT, CDR2 YYREEE (reference sequence). V lost 4 bases, J lost 6 bases, and 11 bases lay in between. In nucleotides, the CDR3 is TGTGCCAGCAGCGTGCGGGACCGTAATTCACCCCTCCACTTT. This translates into CASSVRDRNSPLHF.

The table lists this clone with a count of one. Because it lacks the conserved phenylalanine or tryptophan at the end, this CDR3 is likely a read error. The chain joins TRBV5-1 to TRBJ2-7, with 11 bases aligning to TRBD2. Germline CDR1 is SGHRS and CDR2 is YFSETQ. After removal of 4 bases from V and 6 bases from J, the junction contained 9 bases not matched to a gene. This CDR3 region has 15 residues. CDR3 amino acids: CASSRRGTSGPEQYL. The CDR3 DNA is TGCGCCAGCAGCCGACGCGGGACTAGCGGTCCCGAGCAGTACCTC.

The chain joins TRBV5-4 to TRBJ2-5; TRBD1 is a possible D gene (6 bases). V was shortened by 1 base and J by 5 bases, with 12 bases between the two germline ends. This CDR3 spans 14 amino acids. From germline, CDR1 is SGHNT and CDR2 YYREEE (reference sequence). CDR3: CASSLKVGAETQYF. CDR3 coding DNA: TGTGCCAGCAGCTTGAAGGTGGGGGCCGAGACCCAGTACTTC. Complete variable domain (other parts from reference TRBV5-4 and TRBJ2-5): ETGVTQSPTHLIKTRGQQVTLRCSSQSGHNTVSWYQQALGQGPQFIFQYYREEENGRGNFPPRFSGLQFPNYSSELNVNALELDDSALYLCASSLKVGAETQYFGPGTRLLVL.